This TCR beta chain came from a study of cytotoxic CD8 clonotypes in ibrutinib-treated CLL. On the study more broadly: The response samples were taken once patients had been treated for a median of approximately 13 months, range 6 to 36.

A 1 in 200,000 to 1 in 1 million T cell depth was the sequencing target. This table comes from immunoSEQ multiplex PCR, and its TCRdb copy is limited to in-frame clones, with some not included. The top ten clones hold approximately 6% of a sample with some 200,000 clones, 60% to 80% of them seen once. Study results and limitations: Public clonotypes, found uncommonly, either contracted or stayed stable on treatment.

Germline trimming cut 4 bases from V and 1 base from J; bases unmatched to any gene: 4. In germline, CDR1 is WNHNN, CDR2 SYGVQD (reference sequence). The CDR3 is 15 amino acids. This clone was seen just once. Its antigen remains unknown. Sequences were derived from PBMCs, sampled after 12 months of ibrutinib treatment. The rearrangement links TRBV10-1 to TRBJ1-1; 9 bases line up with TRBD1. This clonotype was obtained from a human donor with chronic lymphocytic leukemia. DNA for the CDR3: TGCGCCAGCAGTGCCGACAGGGGGGAGAACACTGAAGCTTTCTTT. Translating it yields CASSADRGENTEAFF.